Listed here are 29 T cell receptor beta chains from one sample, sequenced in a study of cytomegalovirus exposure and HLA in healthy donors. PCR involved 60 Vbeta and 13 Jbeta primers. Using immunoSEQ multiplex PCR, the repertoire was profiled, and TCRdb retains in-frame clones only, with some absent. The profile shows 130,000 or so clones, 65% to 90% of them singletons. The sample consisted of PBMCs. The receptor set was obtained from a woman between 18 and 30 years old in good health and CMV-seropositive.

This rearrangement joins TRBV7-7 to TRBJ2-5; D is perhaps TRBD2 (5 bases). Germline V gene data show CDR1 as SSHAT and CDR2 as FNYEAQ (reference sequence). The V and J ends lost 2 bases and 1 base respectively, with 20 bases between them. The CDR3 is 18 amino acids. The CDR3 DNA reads TGTGCCAGCAGCTTATTAACCAGGCGGGTGGGGTCCCAAGAGACCCAGTACTTC. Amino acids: CASSLLTRRVGSQETQYF.

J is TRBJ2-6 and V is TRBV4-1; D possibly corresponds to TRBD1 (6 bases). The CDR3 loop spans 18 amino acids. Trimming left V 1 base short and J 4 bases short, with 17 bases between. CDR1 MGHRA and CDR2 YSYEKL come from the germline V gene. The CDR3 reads CASSQGGRGRTGANVLTF. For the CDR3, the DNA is TGCGCCAGCAGCCAAGGGGGCAGGGGTAGAACCGGGGCCAACGTCCTGACTTTC.

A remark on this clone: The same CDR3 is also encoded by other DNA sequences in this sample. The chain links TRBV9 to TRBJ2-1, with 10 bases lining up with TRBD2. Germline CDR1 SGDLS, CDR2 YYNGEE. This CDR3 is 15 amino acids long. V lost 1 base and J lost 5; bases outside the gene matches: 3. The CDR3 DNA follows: TGTGCCAGCAGCGTATCCCTAGCGGGGGACAATGAGCAGTTCTTC. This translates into CASSVSLAGDNEQFF. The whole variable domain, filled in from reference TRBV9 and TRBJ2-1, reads DSGVTQTPKHLITATGQRVTLRCSPRSGDLSVYWYQQSLDQGLQFLIQYYNGEERAKGNILERFSAQQFPDLHSELNLSSLELGDSALYFCASSVSLAGDNEQFFGPGTRLTVL.

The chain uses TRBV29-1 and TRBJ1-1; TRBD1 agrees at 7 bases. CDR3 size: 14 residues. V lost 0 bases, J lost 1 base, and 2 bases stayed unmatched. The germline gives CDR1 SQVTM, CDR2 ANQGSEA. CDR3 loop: CSVEEDRSNTEAFF. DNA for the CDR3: TGCAGCGTTGAAGAGGACAGGTCGAACACTGAAGCTTTCTTT.

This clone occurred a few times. This CDR3 reads CASSFRGNTEAFF. The CDR3 DNA follows: TGTGCCAGCAGTTTTAGAGGGAACACTGAAGCTTTCTTT. The chain couples TRBV27 to TRBJ1-1; D unclear. The CDR3 consists of 13 residues. Trimming pared 3 bases from V and 1 base from J, leaving 6 bases between. Germline CDR1 reads MNHEY; CDR2 reads SMNVEV (reference sequence).

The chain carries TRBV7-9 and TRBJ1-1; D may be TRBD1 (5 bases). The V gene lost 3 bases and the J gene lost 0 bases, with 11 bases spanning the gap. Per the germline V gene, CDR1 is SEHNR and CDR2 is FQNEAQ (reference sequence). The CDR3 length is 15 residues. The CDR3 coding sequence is TGTGCCAGCAGCTTGGCGACAGAGATGAACACTGAAGCTTTCTTT. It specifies CASSLATEMNTEAFF.

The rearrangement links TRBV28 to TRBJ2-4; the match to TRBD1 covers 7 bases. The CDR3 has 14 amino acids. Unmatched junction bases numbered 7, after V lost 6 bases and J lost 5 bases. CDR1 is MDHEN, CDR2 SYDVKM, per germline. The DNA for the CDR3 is TGTGCCAGCAGCCTTACAGGGGTGGAAAACATTCAGTACTTC. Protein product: CASSLTGVENIQYF.

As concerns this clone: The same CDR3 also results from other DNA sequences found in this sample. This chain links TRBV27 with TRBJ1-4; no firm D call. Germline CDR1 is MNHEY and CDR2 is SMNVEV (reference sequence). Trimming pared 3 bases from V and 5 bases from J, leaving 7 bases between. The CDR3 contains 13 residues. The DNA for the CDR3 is TGTGCCAGCAGTTTCGGAGGGAATGAAAAACTGTTTTTT. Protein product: CASSFGGNEKLFF.

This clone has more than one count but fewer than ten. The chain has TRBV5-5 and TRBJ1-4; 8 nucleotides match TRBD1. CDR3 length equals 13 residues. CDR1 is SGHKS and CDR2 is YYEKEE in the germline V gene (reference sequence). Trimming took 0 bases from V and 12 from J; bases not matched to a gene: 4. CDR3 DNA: TGTGCCAGCAGCTTGGTCACAGGGGGGGAACTGTTTTTT. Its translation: CASSLVTGGELFF. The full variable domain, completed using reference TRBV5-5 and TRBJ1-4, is DAGVTQSPTHLIKTRGQQVTLRCSPISGHKSVSWYQQVLGQGPQFIFQYYEKEERGRGNFPDRFSARQFPNYSSELNVNALLLGDSALYLCASSLVTGGELFFGSGTQLSVL.

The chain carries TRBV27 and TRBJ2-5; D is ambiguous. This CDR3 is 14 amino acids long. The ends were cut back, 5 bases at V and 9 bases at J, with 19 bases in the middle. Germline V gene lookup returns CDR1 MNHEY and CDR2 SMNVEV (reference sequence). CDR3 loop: CASSPEATSLAQYF. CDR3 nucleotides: TGTGCCAGCAGTCCCGAGGCTACATCCCTGGCCCAGTACTTC.

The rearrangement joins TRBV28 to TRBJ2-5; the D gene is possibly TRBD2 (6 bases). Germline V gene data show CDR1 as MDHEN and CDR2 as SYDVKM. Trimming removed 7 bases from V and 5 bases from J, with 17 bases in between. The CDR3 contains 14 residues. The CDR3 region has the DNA TGTGCCAGCACTCTACGGCGGGGCGGTGAGACCCAGTACTTC. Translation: CASTLRRGGETQYF.

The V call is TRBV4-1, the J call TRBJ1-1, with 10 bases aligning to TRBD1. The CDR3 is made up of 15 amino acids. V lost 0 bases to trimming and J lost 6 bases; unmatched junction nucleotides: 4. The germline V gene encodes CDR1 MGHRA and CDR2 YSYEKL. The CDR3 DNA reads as TGCGCCAGCAGCCAAGAGAGGGACAGGGGCCCTGAAGCTTTCTTT. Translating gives CASSQERDRGPEAFF.

The DNA for the CDR3 is TGTGCCAGCAGGGCCCGGGAATACAACAATGAGCAGTTCTTC. It encodes CASRAREYNNEQFF. The J gene is TRBJ2-1, the V gene TRBV6-5; D possibly corresponds to TRBD2 (5 bases). Trimming removed 6 bases from V and 5 bases from J, with 14 bases in between. The CDR3 loop spans 14 amino acids. In germline, CDR1 is MNHEY, CDR2 SVGAGI.

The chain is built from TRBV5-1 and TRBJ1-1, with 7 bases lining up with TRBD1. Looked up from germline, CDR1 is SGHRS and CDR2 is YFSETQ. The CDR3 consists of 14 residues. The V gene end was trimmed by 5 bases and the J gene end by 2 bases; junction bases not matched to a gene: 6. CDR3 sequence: CASSTGDLNTEAFF. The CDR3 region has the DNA TGCGCCAGCAGTACAGGGGACTTAAACACTGAAGCTTTCTTT. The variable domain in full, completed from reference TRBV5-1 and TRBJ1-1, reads KAGVTQTPRYLIKTRGQQVTLSCSPISGHRSVSWYQQTPGQGLQFLFEYFSETQRNKGNFPGRFSGRQFSNSRSEMNVSTLELGDSALYLCASSTGDLNTEAFFGQGTRLTVV.

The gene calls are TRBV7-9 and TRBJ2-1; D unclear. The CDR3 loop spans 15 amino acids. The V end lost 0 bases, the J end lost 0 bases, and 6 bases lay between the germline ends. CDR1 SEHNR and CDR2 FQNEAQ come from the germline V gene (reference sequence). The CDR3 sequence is CASSLAQSSYNEQFF. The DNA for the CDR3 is TGTGCCAGCAGCTTAGCACAGAGCTCCTACAATGAGCAGTTCTTC.

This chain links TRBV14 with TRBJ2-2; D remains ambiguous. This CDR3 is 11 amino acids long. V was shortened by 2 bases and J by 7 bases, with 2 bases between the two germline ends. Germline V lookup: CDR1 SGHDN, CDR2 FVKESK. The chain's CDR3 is CASSQLGELFF. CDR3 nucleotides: TGTGCCAGCAGCCAACTCGGGGAGCTGTTTTTT.

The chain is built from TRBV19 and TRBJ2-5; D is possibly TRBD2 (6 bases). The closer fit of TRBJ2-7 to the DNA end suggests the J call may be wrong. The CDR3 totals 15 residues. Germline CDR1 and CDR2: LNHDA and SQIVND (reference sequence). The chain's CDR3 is CASSFRAGLYYEQYF. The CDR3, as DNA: TGTGCCAGTAGTTTTCGGGCGGGGCTCTACTACGAGCAGTACTTC.

This CDR3 is CASSSGDIDGNTIYF. CDR3 in DNA: TGTGCCAGCAGTTCTGGGGACATTGACGGAAACACCATATATTTT. This chain joins TRBV28 and TRBJ1-3, with a tentative D call TRBD1 (6 bases). This CDR3 is 15 amino acids long. Germline lookup yields CDR1 MDHEN and CDR2 SYDVKM. The V gene lost 4 bases and the J gene lost 4 bases, with 14 bases spanning the gap.

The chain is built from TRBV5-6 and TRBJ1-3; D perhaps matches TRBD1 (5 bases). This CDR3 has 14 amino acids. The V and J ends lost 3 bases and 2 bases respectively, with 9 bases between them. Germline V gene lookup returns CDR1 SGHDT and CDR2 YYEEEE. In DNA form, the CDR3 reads TGTGCCAGCAGCTGGGGGGGGGCTGGAAACACCATATATTTT. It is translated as CASSWGGAGNTIYF.

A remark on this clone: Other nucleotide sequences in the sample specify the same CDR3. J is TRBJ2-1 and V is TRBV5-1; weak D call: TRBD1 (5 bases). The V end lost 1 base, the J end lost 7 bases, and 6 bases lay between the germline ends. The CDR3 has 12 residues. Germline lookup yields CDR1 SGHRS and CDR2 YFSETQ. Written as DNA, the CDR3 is TGCGCCAGCAGCTTGCAGGGAAATGAGCAGTTCTTC. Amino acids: CASSLQGNEQFF.

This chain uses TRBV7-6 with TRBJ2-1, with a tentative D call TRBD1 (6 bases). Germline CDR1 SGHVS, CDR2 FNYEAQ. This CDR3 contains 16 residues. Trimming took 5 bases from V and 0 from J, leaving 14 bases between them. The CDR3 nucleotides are TGTGCCAGCAGCCGAGACAGGTGGAGCTCCTACAATGAGCAGTTCTTC. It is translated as CASSRDRWSSYNEQFF.

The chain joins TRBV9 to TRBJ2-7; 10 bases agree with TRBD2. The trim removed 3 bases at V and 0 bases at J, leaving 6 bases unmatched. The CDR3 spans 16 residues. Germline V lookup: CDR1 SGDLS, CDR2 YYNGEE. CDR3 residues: CASSAHSGGTSYEQYF. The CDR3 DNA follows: TGTGCCAGCAGCGCACATAGCGGGGGGACCTCCTACGAGCAGTACTTC. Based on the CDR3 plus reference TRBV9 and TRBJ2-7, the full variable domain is DSGVTQTPKHLITATGQRVTLRCSPRSGDLSVYWYQQSLDQGLQFLIQYYNGEERAKGNILERFSAQQFPDLHSELNLSSLELGDSALYFCASSAHSGGTSYEQYFGPGTRLTVT.

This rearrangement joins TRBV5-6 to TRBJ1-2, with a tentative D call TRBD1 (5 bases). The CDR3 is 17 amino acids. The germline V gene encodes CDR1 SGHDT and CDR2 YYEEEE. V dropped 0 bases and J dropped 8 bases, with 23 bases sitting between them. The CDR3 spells CASSLGTFTQGVGGYTF. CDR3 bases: TGTGCCAGCAGCTTGGGAACCTTTACTCAGGGTGTTGGCGGCTACACCTTC.

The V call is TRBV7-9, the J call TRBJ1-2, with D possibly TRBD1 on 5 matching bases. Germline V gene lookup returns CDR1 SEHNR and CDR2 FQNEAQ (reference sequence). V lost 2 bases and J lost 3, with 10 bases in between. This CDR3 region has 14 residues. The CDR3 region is CASSLPLGDYGYTF. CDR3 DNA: TGTGCCAGCAGCTTACCCCTAGGGGACTATGGCTACACCTTC.

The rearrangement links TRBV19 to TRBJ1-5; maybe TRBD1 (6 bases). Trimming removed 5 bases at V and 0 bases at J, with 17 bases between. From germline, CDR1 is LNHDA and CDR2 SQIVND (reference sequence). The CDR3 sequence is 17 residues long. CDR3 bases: TGTGCCAGTAGTCTCCCGACAGGTTGGGATAGCAATCAGCCCCAGCATTTT. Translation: CASSLPTGWDSNQPQHF. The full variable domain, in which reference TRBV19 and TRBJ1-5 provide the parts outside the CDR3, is DGGITQSPKYLFRKEGQNVTLSCEQNLNHDAMYWYRQDPGQGLRLIYYSQIVNDFQKGDIAEGYSVSREKKESFPLTVTSAQKNPTAFYLCASSLPTGWDSNQPQHFGDGTRLSIL.

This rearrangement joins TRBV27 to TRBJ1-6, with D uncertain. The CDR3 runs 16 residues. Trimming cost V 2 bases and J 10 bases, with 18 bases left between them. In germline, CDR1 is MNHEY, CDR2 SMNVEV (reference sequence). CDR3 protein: CASSLLEGGIGSPLHF. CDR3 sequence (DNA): TGTGCCAGCAGTTTACTGGAGGGCGGGATCGGATCACCCCTCCACTTT.

The CDR3 DNA follows: TGTGCCAGCAGAGGCGGGTTAGCCAAAAACATTCAGTACTTC. Translating gives CASRGGLAKNIQYF. The chain employs TRBV2 and TRBJ2-4, with a weak D call TRBD2 (5 bases). The CDR3 length is 14 residues. CDR1 SNHLY and CDR2 FYNNEI come from the germline V gene. Trimming took 6 bases from V and 0 from J, leaving 9 bases between them.

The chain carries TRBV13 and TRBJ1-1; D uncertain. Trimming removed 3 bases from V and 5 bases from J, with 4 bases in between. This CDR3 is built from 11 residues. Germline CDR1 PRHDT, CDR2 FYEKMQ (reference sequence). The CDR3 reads CASSFLTEAFF. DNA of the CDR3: TGTGCCAGCAGCTTTTTAACTGAAGCTTTCTTT.

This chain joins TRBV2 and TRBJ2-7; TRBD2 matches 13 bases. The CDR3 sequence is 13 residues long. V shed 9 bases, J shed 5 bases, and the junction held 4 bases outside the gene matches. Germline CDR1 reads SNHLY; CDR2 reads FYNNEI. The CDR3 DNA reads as TGTGCCAGGGGAGGGACTAGCGGGGACGAGCAGTACTTC. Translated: CARGGTSGDEQYF.